This TCR beta chain emerged from a study of blood T cell repertoires in COVID-19. Study summary: Material from acute and convalescent COVID-19 was sourced from the United States, Italy and Spain. Sources were T cells, B-cell-depleted T cells, or PBMCs; the material itself was cDNA or gDNA.

This clone was seen many times. The CDR3 totals 15 residues. Germline CDR1 MRHNA, CDR2 SNTAGT. V lost 4 bases, J lost 0 bases, and 0 bases stayed unmatched. The Seattle site enrolled patients during active infection and followed them longitudinally. As originally analysed: Reference gene primer amplification gave estimated nucleated cell counts. Sequencing was performed with immunoSEQ multiplex PCR; in TCRdb, only in-frame clones are kept and a portion is missing. From that table come the V and J calls and clone size; the DNA was used to work out D and trimming. The sample lists 450,000 or so clones, roughly 90% seen once, with 0.65% to 1% in the top ten.

The rearrangement joins TRBV6-4 to TRBJ2-1; 10 nucleotides agree with TRBD2. Sequencing used peripheral blood. This sequence was found in a man aged 18 to 35 with COVID-19, enrolled during active disease. CDR3 DNA sequence: TGTGCCAGCAGTGTAGCGGGAGGCTCCTACAATGAGCAGTTCTTC. It codes for CASSVAGGSYNEQFF.